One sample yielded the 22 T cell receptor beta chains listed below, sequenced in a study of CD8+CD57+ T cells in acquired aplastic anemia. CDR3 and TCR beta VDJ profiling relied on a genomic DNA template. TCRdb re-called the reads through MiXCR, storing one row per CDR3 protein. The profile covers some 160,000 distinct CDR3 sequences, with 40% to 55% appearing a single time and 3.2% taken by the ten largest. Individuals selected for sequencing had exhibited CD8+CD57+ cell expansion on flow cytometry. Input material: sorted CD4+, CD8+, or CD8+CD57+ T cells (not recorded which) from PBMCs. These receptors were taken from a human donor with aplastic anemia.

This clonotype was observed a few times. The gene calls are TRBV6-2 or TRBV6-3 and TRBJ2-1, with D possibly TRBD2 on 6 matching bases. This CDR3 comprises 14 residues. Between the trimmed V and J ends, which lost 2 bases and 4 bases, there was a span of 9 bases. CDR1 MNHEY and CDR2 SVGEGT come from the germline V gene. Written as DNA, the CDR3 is TGTGCCAGCAGTTACCGGGAGAAGTACAATGAGCAGTTCTTC. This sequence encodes CASSYREKYNEQFF.

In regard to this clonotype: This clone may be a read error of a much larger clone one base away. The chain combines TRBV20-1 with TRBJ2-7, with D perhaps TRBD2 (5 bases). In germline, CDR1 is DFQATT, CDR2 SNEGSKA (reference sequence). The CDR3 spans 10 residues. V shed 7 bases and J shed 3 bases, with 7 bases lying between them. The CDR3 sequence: CSGGLYEQYF. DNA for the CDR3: TGCAGTGGAGGGCTCTACGAGCAGTACTTC.

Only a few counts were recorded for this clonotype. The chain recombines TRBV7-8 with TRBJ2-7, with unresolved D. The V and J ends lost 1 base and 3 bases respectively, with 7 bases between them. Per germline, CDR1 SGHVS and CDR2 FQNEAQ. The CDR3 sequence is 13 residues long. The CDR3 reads CASSLGASYEQYF. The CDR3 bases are TGTGCCAGCAGCTTAGGCGCCAGCTACGAGCAGTACTTC.

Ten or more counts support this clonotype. The CDR3 loop reads CASSFGQHGNTIYF. DNA for the CDR3: TGTGCCAGCAGTTTCGGTCAGCATGGAAACACCATATATTTT. This rearrangement joins TRBV12-3 or TRBV12-4 to TRBJ1-3, with D unresolved. The CDR3 runs 14 residues. Trimming left V 3 bases short and J 3 bases short, with 9 bases between.

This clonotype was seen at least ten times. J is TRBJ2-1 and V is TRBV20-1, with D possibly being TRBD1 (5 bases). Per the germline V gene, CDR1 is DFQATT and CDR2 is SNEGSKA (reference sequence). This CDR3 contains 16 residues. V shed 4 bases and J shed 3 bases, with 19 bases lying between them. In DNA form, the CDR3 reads TGCAGTGCTATAGTTCAGGGTCTGCGTATCTACAATGAGCAGTTCTTC. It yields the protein CSAIVQGLRIYNEQFF.

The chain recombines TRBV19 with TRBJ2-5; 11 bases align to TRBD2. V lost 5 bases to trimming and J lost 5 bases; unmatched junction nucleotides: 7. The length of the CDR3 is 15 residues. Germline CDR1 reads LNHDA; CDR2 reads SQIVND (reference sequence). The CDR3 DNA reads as TGTGCCAGTAGTCCTCAACTAGCGGGGGTGGAGACCCAGTACTTC. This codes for CASSPQLAGVETQYF.

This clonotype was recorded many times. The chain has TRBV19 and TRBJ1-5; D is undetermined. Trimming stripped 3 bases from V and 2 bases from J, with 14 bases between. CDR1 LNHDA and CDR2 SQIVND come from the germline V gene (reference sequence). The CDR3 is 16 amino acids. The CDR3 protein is CASSIIPRARNQPQHF. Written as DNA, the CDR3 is TGTGCCAGTAGTATTATCCCACGGGCTCGCAATCAGCCCCAGCATTTT.

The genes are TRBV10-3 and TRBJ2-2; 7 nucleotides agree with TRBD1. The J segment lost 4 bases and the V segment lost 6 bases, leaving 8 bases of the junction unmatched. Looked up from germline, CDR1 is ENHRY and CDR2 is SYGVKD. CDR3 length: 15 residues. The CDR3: CAISGQVRGTGELFF. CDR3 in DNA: TGTGCCATCAGCGGACAGGTTAGGGGCACCGGGGAGCTGTTTTTT.

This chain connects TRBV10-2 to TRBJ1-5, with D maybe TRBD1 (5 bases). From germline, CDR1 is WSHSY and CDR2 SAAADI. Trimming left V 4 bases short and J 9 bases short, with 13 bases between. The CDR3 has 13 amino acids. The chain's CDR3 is CASSATGYGPQHF. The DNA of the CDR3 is TGCGCCAGCAGTGCCACAGGTTATGGGCCCCAGCATTTT.

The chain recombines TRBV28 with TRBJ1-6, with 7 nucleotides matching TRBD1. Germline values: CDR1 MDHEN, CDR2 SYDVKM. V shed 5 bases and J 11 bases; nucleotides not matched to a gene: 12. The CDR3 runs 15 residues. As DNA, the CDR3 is TGTGCCAGCAGTGGCCCCGGGACAGACTTCACACCCCTCCACTTT. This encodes CASSGPGTDFTPLHF.

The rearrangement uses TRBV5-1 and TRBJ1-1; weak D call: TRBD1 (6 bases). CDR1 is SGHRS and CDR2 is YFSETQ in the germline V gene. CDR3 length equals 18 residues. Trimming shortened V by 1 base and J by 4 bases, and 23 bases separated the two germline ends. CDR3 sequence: CASSLLLVWGTGSTEAFF. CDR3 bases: TGCGCCAGCAGCTTGTTGTTGGTCTGGGGAACAGGGAGCACTGAAGCTTTCTTT.

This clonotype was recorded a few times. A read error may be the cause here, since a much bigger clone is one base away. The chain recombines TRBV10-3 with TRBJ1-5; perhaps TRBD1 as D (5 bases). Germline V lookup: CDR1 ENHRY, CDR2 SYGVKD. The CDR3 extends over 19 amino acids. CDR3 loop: CATSESERGRVGSNQPQHF. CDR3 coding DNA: TGTGCCACCAGTGAGTCGGAACGGGGCAGGGTGGGGAGCAATCAGCCCCAGCATTTT.

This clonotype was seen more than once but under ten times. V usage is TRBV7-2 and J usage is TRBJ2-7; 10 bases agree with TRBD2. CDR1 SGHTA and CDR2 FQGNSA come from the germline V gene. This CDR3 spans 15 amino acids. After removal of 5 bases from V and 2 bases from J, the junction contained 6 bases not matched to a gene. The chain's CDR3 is CASSQRTSGPYEQYF. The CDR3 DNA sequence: TGTGCCAGCAGCCAACGGACTAGCGGACCCTACGAGCAGTACTTC.

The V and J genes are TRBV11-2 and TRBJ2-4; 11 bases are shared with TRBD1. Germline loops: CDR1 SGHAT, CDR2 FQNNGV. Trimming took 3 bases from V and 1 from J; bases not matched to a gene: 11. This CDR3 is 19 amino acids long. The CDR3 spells CASSFTGTGGPLAKNIQYF. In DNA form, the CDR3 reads TGTGCCAGCAGCTTCACCGGGACAGGGGGGCCCCTGGCCAAAAACATTCAGTACTTC.

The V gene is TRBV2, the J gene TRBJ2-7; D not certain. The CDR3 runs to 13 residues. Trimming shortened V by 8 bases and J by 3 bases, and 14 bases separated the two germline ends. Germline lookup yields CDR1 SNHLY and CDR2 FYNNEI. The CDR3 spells CASGRSSFYEQYF. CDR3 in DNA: TGTGCCAGCGGGCGGAGCTCCTTCTACGAGCAGTACTTC.

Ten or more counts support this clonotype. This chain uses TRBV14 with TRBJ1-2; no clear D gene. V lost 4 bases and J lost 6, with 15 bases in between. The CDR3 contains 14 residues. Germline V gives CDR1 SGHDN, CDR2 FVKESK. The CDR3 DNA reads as TGTGCCAGCAGCCCAGAGGTGGACGGAAATGGCTACACCTTC. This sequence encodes CASSPEVDGNGYTF. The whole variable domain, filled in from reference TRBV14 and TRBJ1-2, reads EAGVTQFPSHSVIEKGQTVTLRCDPISGHDNLYWYRRVMGKEIKFLLHFVKESKQDESGMPNNRFLAERTGGTYSTLKVQPAELEDSGVYFCASSPEVDGNGYTFGSGTRLTVV.

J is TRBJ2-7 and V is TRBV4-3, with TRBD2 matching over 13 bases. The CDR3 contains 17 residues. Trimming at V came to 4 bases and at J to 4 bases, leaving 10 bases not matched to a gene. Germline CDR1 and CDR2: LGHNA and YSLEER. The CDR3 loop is CASSLRLAGGPLYEQYF. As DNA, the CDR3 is TGCGCCAGCAGCCTTCGACTAGCGGGGGGCCCCCTGTACGAGCAGTACTTC.

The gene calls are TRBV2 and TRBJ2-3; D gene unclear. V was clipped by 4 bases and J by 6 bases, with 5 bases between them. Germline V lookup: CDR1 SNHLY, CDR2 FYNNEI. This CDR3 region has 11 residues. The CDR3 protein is CASSVLDTQYF. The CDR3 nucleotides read TGTGCCAGCAGTGTGCTGGATACGCAGTATTTT.

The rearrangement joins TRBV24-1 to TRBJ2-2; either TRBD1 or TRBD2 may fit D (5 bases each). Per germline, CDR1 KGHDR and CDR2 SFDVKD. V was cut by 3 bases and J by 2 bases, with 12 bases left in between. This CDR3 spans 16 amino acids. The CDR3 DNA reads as TGTGCCACCAGTGATACGGGACGGGGAAACACCGGGGAGCTGTTTTTT. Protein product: CATSDTGRGNTGELFF.

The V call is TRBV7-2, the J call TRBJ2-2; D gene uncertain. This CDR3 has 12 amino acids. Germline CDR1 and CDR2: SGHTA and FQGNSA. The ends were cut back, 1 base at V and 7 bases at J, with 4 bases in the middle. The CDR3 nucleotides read TGTGCCAGCAGCTTAGGGGACGGGGAGCTGTTTTTT. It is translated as CASSLGDGELFF.

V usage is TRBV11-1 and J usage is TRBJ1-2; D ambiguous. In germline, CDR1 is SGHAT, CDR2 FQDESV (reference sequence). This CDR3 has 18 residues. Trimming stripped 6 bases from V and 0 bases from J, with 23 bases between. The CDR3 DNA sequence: TGTGCCAGCAGGCGGATGGCTATATTCTTATGTGCTAACTATGGCTACACCTTC. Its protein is CASRRMAIFLCANYGYTF.

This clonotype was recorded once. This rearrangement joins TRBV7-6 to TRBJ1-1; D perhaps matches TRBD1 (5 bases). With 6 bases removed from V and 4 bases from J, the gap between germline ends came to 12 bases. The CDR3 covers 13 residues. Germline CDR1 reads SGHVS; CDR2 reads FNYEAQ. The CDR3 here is CASSSGAFTEAFF. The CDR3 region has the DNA TGTGCCAGCAGTTCTGGGGCGTTCACTGAAGCTTTCTTT.